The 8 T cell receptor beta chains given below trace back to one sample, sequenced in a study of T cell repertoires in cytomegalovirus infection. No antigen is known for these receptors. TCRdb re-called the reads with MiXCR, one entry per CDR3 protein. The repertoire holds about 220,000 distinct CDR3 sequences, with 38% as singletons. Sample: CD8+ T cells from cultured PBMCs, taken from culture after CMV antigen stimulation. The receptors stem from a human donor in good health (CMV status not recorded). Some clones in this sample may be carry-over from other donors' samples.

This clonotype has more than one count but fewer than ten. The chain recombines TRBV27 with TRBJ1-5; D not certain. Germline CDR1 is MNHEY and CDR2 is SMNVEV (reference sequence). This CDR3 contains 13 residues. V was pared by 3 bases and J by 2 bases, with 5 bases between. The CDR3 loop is CASSLLRNQPQHF. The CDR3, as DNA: TGTGCCAGCAGTTTGCTCCGCAATCAGCCCCAGCATTTT.

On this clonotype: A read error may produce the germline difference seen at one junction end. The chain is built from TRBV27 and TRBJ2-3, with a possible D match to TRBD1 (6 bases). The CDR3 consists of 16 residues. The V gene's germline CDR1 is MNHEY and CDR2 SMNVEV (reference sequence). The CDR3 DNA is TGTACCAGCAGTAGATCAGGGTACAGGGGCACAGATACGCAGTATTTT. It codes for CTSSRSGYRGTDTQYF.

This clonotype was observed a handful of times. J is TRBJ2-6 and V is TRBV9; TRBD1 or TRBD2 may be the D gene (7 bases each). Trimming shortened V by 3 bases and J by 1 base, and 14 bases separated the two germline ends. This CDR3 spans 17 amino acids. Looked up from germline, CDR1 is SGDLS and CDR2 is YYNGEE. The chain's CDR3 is CASSESQGGSGANVLTF. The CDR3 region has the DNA TGTGCCAGCAGCGAAAGTCAGGGGGGGTCTGGGGCCAACGTCCTGACTTTC. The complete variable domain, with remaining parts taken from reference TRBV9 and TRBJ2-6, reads DSGVTQTPKHLITATGQRVTLRCSPRSGDLSVYWYQQSLDQGLQFLIQYYNGEERAKGNILERFSAQQFPDLHSELNLSSLELGDSALYFCASSESQGGSGANVLTFGAGSRLTVL.

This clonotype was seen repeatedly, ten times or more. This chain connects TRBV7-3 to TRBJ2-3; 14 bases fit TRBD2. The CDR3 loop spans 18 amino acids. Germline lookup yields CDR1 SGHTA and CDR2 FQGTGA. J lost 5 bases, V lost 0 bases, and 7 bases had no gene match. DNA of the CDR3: TGTGCCAGCAGCTTAACTTGGGGCGGGACTAGCGGGAGAGATACGCAGTATTTT. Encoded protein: CASSLTWGGTSGRDTQYF.

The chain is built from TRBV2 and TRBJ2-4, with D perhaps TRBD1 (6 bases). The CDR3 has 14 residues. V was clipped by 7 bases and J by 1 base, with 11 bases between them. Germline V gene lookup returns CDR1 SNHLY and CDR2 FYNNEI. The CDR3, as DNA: TGTGCCAGCAAAAGACAGGCGGCCAAAAACATTCAGTACTTC. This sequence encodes CASKRQAAKNIQYF.

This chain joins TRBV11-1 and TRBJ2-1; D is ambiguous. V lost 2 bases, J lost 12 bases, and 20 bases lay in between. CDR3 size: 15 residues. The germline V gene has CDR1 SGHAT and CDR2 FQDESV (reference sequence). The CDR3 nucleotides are TGTGCCAGCAGCTTACGTCGATTCGCTGTCGTCTCGCAGTTCTTC. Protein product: CASSLRRFAVVSQFF.

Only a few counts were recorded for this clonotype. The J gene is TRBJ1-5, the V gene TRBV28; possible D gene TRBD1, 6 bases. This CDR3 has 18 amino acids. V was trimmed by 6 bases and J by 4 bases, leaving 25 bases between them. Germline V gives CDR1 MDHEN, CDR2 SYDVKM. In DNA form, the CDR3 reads TGTGCCAGCAGCCTAACACACCCCTCCGGGACAAGGAATCAGCCCCAGCATTTT. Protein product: CASSLTHPSGTRNQPQHF.

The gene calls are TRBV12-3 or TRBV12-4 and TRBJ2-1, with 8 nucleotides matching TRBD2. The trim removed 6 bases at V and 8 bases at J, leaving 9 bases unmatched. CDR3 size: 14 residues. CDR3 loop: CASRSSGGPDEQFF. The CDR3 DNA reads TGTGCCAGCAGATCGTCGGGAGGGCCCGATGAGCAGTTCTTC.